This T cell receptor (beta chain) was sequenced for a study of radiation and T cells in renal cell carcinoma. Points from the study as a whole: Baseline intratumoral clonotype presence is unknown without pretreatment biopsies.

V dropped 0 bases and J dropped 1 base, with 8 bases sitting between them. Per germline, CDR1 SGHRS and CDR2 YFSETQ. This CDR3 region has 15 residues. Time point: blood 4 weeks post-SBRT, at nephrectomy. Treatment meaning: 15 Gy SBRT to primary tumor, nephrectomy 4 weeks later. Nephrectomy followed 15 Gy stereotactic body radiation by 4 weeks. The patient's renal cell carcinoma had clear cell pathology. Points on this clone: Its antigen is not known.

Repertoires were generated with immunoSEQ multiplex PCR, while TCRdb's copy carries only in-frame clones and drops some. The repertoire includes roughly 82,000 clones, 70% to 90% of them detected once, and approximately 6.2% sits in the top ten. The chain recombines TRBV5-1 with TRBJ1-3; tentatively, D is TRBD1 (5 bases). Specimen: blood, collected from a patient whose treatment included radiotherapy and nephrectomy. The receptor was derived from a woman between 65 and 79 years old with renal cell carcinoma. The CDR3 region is CASSLGGFSGNTIYF. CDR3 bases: TGCGCCAGCAGCTTGGGGGGGTTTTCTGGAAACACCATATATTTT.